The 16 T cell receptor beta chains in this list originate from one sample, sequenced in a study of shared clonotypes between healthy human individuals (dated by TCRdb to about 2020). The library was built by means of the immunoSEQ multiplex PCR assay. TCRdb re-hosts the immuneACCESS table, in-frame sequences only. Its copies lack some clones; in the studies checked, an unresolved V gene accounts for under half of them, and the cause for the rest is not known. The sample table holds fewer than 3 million clones, of which roughly 92% were seen once. The ten largest clones capture around 0.35% of the sample. The specimen was naive CD4+ T cells from PBMCs. The label giving this sample's cell subset or site can be read as: CD45RA+ positively selected. These receptors all come from a man younger than 35 in good health. Some clones in this sample may be carry-over from other donors' samples.

The V gene is TRBV19, the J gene TRBJ2-3; 11 nucleotides align to TRBD2. V dropped 5 bases and J dropped 5; count of bases not matched to a gene: 9. Germline values: CDR1 LNHDA, CDR2 SQIVND (reference sequence). There are 16 residues in the CDR3. CDR3 in amino acids: CASSGQTSGNEDTQYF. In DNA form, the CDR3 reads TGTGCCAGTAGTGGACAGACTAGCGGGAACGAAGATACGCAGTATTTT.

The chain carries TRBV2 and TRBJ1-1; a weak D match, TRBD1 (6 bases). Trimming took off 6 bases at V and 0 bases at J, with 11 bases between the two ends. CDR1 is SNHLY and CDR2 is FYNNEI in the germline V gene. The length of the CDR3 is 14 residues. The CDR3 DNA reads TGTGCCAGCAGAAACAGGGCCATGAACACTGAAGCTTTCTTT. Its translation: CASRNRAMNTEAFF.

The rearrangement links TRBV19 to TRBJ2-2, with a tentative D call TRBD1 (6 bases). The CDR3 sequence is 14 residues long. Trimming pared 9 bases from V and 0 bases from J, leaving 11 bases between. Per germline, CDR1 LNHDA and CDR2 SQIVND (reference sequence). The CDR3 loop is CASKQGTNTGELFF. CDR3 nucleotide sequence: TGTGCCAGCAAACAGGGCACGAACACCGGGGAGCTGTTTTTT.

This clone was detected only once. The chain's CDR3 is CASRRGQGPEAFF. The CDR3 DNA is TGCGCCAGCAGGCGGGGACAGGGCCCTGAAGCTTTCTTT. This rearrangement joins TRBV5-1 to TRBJ1-1; 9 bases align to TRBD1. Unmatched junction bases numbered 5, after V lost 5 bases and J lost 6 bases. Germline V gene sequence: CDR1 SGHRS, CDR2 YFSETQ. The CDR3 sequence is 13 residues long.

The chain links TRBV5-6 to TRBJ1-2; 7 bases map to TRBD1. The V and J ends lost 2 bases and 6 bases, in that order; junction bases with no gene match: 13. Per germline, CDR1 SGHDT and CDR2 YYEEEE. CDR3 length: 16 residues. This CDR3 reads CASSFGWLGGADGYTF. DNA of the CDR3: TGTGCCAGCAGCTTCGGGTGGTTAGGGGGCGCGGATGGCTACACCTTC.

This sequence joins TRBV19 and TRBJ2-6, with no clear D. This CDR3 is 15 amino acids long. The V and J ends lost 6 bases and 2 bases respectively, with 11 bases between them. Germline CDR1 LNHDA, CDR2 SQIVND (reference sequence). CDR3 in DNA: TGTGCCAGTAGCCCTACCCCAACTGGGGCCAACGTCCTGACTTTC. It codes for CASSPTPTGANVLTF.

The chain joins TRBV19 to TRBJ1-5, with D possibly being TRBD1 (6 bases). The V gene lost 1 base and the J gene lost 6 bases, with 10 bases spanning the gap. CDR3 length: 14 amino acids. CDR1 and CDR2 (germline): LNHDA, SQIVND (reference sequence). The CDR3 loop reads CASSIGNRVQPQHF. CDR3 sequence (DNA): TGTGCCAGTAGTATAGGGAACAGGGTTCAGCCCCAGCATTTT.

The V and J genes are TRBV19 and TRBJ2-1, with TRBD1 matching 8 bases. The CDR3 sequence is 14 residues long. Per germline, CDR1 LNHDA and CDR2 SQIVND (reference sequence). Germline trimming cut 7 bases from V and 5 bases from J; bases unmatched to any gene: 7. The CDR3: CASINRGRNNEQFF. CDR3 DNA: TGTGCCAGTATTAACAGGGGGAGAAACAATGAGCAGTTCTTC.

J is TRBJ2-5 and V is TRBV25-1; 14 bases align to TRBD2. The CDR3 covers 15 residues. The V gene's germline CDR1 is MGHDK and CDR2 SYGVNS. J lost 5 bases, V lost 4 bases, and 3 bases had no gene match. In nucleotides, the CDR3 is TGTGCCAGCAGTGCCGGGACTAGCGGGAGTGAGACCCAGTACTTC. Amino acids: CASSAGTSGSETQYF. Combining the CDR3 with reference TRBV25-1 and TRBJ2-5 gives the whole variable domain EADIYQTPRYLVIGTGKKITLECSQTMGHDKMYWYQQDPGMELHLIHYSYGVNSTEKGDLSSESTVSRIRTEHFPLTLESARPSHTSQYLCASSAGTSGSETQYFGPGTRLLVL.

V gene TRBV18 combines with J gene TRBJ2-7; 13 positions agree with TRBD2. This CDR3 comprises 18 residues. Germline V gives CDR1 KGHSH, CDR2 LQKENI. V shed 2 bases and J 1 base; nucleotides not matched to a gene: 8. The CDR3 is CASSPTRTSGSSSYEQYF. In DNA form, the CDR3 reads TGTGCCAGCTCACCAACCCGGACTAGCGGGAGTTCGTCCTACGAGCAGTACTTC.

The V call is TRBV7-8, the J call TRBJ1-1; D remains unclear. Per germline, CDR1 SGHVS and CDR2 FQNEAQ. The CDR3 consists of 14 residues. Trimming took 5 bases from V and 5 from J, leaving 15 bases between them. DNA of the CDR3: TGTGCCAGCAGCGTCTCCCGTTTGGGGACTGAAGCTTTCTTT. It encodes CASSVSRLGTEAFF.

The rearrangement links TRBV9 to TRBJ2-3; the match to TRBD1 covers 7 bases. Germline V CDR1 and CDR2: SGDLS, YYNGEE. The CDR3 is 20 amino acids. V dropped 0 bases and J dropped 0; count of bases not matched to a gene: 16. CDR3 protein: CASSVGVRGLGTTSTDTQYF. CDR3 DNA sequence: TGTGCCAGCAGCGTAGGGGTCAGGGGGTTAGGTACTACTAGCACAGATACGCAGTATTTT.

The DNA of the CDR3 is TGCGCCAGCAGTGAGACAGTCAATAACTATGGCTACACCTTC. Protein sequence: CASSETVNNYGYTF. The chain combines TRBV10-2 with TRBJ1-2; D uncertain. This CDR3 contains 14 residues. With 2 bases removed from V and 1 base from J, the gap between germline ends came to 8 bases. The germline V gene has CDR1 WSHSY and CDR2 SAAADI.

The chain is built from TRBV2 and TRBJ2-3; no clear D. The CDR3 totals 15 residues. Per germline, CDR1 SNHLY and CDR2 FYNNEI. The V and J ends lost 0 bases and 1 base respectively, with 8 bases between them. CDR3 region: CASSEALRGTDTQYF. Written as DNA, the CDR3 is TGTGCCAGCAGTGAAGCGCTTCGGGGCACAGATACGCAGTATTTT.

This clone was seen once. This chain connects TRBV7-6 to TRBJ1-1; D is perhaps TRBD1 (6 bases). V was cut by 6 bases and J by 4 bases, with 12 bases left in between. The CDR3 contains 13 residues. Per the germline V gene, CDR1 is SGHVS and CDR2 is FNYEAQ. This chain's CDR3 is CASSRTGSTEAFF. The CDR3 DNA reads TGTGCCAGCAGTCGAACAGGGAGCACTGAAGCTTTCTTT.

The chain uses TRBV7-9 and TRBJ1-4; 7 bases map to TRBD1. This CDR3 is built from 17 residues. CDR1 and CDR2 (germline): SEHNR, FQNEAQ (reference sequence). Unmatched junction bases numbered 13, after V lost 2 bases and J lost 7 bases. The CDR3 loop reads CASSLRQGVGIGEKLFF. The CDR3 bases are TGTGCCAGCAGCTTACGCCAGGGGGTCGGTATTGGTGAAAAACTGTTTTTT.